The present T cell receptor beta chain was sequenced within a study of blood T cell repertoires in COVID-19. Using immunoSEQ multiplex PCR, the repertoire was profiled, and TCRdb retains in-frame clones only, with some absent. The table records 130,000 or so clones, roughly 85% of them present only once. This CDR3 is built from 13 residues. Unmatched junction bases numbered 4, after V lost 4 bases and J lost 4 bases. CDR1 and CDR2 from the germline V gene are MNHEY and SVGEGT. Sequenced sample: peripheral blood. The TCR sequence derives from a human donor in a cohort sampled during active COVID-19. The chain uses TRBV6-2 or TRBV6-3 and TRBJ2-7; 7 nucleotides align to TRBD2. The DNA for the CDR3 is TGTGCCAGCAGTTCCGGACTAGGATACGAGCAGTACGTC. Translation gives CASSSGLGYEQYV.